Below, 14 T cell receptor beta chains from the same sample are listed, as sequenced in a study of T cell responses to AZD1222 COVID-19 vaccine. The assay was immunoSEQ multiplex PCR, and TCRdb's table has in-frame clones only and misses some. The sample lists some 54,000 clones, roughly 90% seen once, with just under 2% in the top ten. The specimen comprised peripheral blood, sampled on day 0 of AZD1222 vaccination. These receptors all stem from an adult in good health.

This sequence joins TRBV5-1 and TRBJ2-5, with 11 bases that match TRBD1. Germline V CDR1 and CDR2: SGHRS, YFSETQ. V was pared by 0 bases and J by 2 bases, with 3 bases of the junction left unmatched. CDR3 length equals 16 residues. This CDR3 reads CASSLVGTGGQETQYF. CDR3 nucleotide sequence: TGCGCCAGCAGCTTGGTTGGGACAGGGGGACAAGAGACCCAGTACTTC.

The chain links TRBV24-1 to TRBJ1-2; tentative D call: TRBD1 (5 bases). The CDR3 sequence is 13 residues long. Germline values: CDR1 KGHDR, CDR2 SFDVKD. V was pared by 7 bases and J by 8 bases, with 16 bases between. This chain's CDR3 is CATSRRDGEGYTF. In DNA form, the CDR3 reads TGTGCCACCAGCCGGCGGGACGGGGAAGGCTACACCTTC.

There are a few counts of this clone. The chain links TRBV25-1 to TRBJ1-2, with 11 nucleotides matching TRBD1. V lost 5 bases and J lost 3; bases outside the gene matches: 8. The germline V gene encodes CDR1 MGHDK and CDR2 SYGVNS. This CDR3 is built from 16 residues. CDR3 region: CASSPWGTGGDYGYTF. CDR3 DNA sequence: TGTGCCAGCAGTCCCTGGGGGACAGGGGGAGACTATGGCTACACCTTC.

In this sample, this clone turned up once. The genes are TRBV2 and TRBJ2-2, with 8 bases fitting TRBD1. V was clipped by 8 bases and J by 2 bases; unmatched bases: 10. This CDR3 region has 16 residues. In germline, CDR1 is SNHLY, CDR2 FYNNEI. The CDR3 DNA reads as TGTGCCAGCGCCCAACTAGGACAGGGCAACACCGGGGAGCTGTTTTTT. Protein sequence: CASAQLGQGNTGELFF.

The gene calls are TRBV29-1 and TRBJ1-2; the D gene is possibly TRBD1 (6 bases). Germline V gene data show CDR1 as SQVTM and CDR2 as ANQGSEA. Trimming removed 4 bases from V and 3 bases from J, with 9 bases in between. The CDR3 runs 12 residues. The DNA for the CDR3 is TGCAGCGTTGTACGACAGGACTATGGCTACACCTTC. It specifies CSVVRQDYGYTF.

The rearrangement links TRBV28 to TRBJ1-2, with 7 bases lining up with TRBD1. From germline, CDR1 is MDHEN and CDR2 SYDVKM. V was clipped by 4 bases and J by 5 bases; unmatched bases: 10. This CDR3 is built from 15 residues. The CDR3 loop is CASSSTTGRTYGYTF. The CDR3 bases are TGTGCCAGCAGTTCAACGACAGGGCGAACTTATGGCTACACCTTC.

The chain uses TRBV3-1 (or the pseudogene TRBV3-2) and TRBJ2-5, with D possibly being TRBD1 (5 bases). V was shortened by 4 bases and J by 5 bases, with 14 bases between the two germline ends. Germline V CDR1 and CDR2: LGHDT, YNNKEL (reference sequence). The length of the CDR3 is 14 residues. The CDR3 nucleotides read TGTGCCAGCAGCCCAAGGACAACGTGGGAGACCCAGTACTTC. This encodes CASSPRTTWETQYF.

The CDR3 DNA reads as TGTGCCAGCATCCTGGACAGGAGAGCCGGGGAGCTGTTTTTT. Protein sequence: CASILDRRAGELFF. The rearrangement joins TRBV2 to TRBJ2-2; 7 bases are a match to TRBD1. Germline CDR1 and CDR2: SNHLY and FYNNEI. The CDR3 is 14 amino acids. Losses at the gene ends were 7 bases for V and 6 bases for J; bases not matched to a gene: 8. Using reference TRBV2 and TRBJ2-2 for the parts outside the CDR3, the full variable domain is EPEVTQTPSHQVTQMGQEVILRCVPISNHLYFYWYRQILGQKVEFLVSFYNNEISEKSEIFDDQFSVERPDGSNFTLKIRSTKLEDSAMYFCASILDRRAGELFFGEGSRLTVL.

Written as DNA, the CDR3 is TGTGCCACCAGCAGGCCCTTGGCGACCCAGTACTTC. It codes for CATSRPLATQYF. V is TRBV15 and J is TRBJ2-5; D is uncertain. V lost 3 bases, J lost 7 bases, and 9 bases lay in between. From germline, CDR1 is LNHNV and CDR2 YYDKDF (reference sequence). The CDR3 spans 12 residues.

V usage is TRBV9 and J usage is TRBJ2-7, with unresolved D. Germline-derived CDR1 and CDR2 are SGDLS and YYNGEE. This CDR3 has 16 amino acids. Trimming shortened V by 0 bases and J by 0 bases, and 13 bases separated the two germline ends. CDR3 region: CASSVGPELSSYEQYF. In DNA, the CDR3 is TGTGCCAGCAGCGTAGGACCGGAGCTGAGCTCCTACGAGCAGTACTTC.

The chain is built from TRBV12-3 or TRBV12-4 and TRBJ1-1; TRBD1 is a possible D gene (5 bases). V shed 6 bases and J shed 0 bases, with 8 bases lying between them. This CDR3 spans 13 amino acids. The CDR3 protein is CASRGVMNTEAFF. The DNA for the CDR3 is TGTGCCAGCAGAGGGGTAATGAACACTGAAGCTTTCTTT.

The chain combines TRBV28 with TRBJ2-7, with TRBD2 matching over 15 bases. V shed 5 bases and J 5 bases; nucleotides not matched to a gene: 16. The CDR3 covers 19 residues. Germline CDR1 is MDHEN and CDR2 is SYDVKM. This chain's CDR3 is CASSPRWAGTSGRNHEQYF. The DNA for the CDR3 is TGTGCCAGCAGTCCCCGGTGGGCCGGGACTAGCGGGAGGAACCACGAGCAGTACTTC.

This chain uses TRBV2 with TRBJ1-4; D is uncertain. V lost 5 bases, J lost 7 bases, and 8 bases lay in between. This CDR3 comprises 12 residues. Per germline, CDR1 SNHLY and CDR2 FYNNEI. The CDR3: CASSYSLEKLFF. CDR3 bases: TGTGCCAGCAGTTATAGTCTTGAAAAACTGTTTTTT.

V and J are TRBV6-6 and TRBJ1-4; tentatively, D is TRBD1 (5 bases). The CDR3 extends over 13 amino acids. CDR1 is MNHNY, CDR2 SVGAGI, per germline (reference sequence). Trimming stripped 5 bases from V and 8 bases from J, with 12 bases between. CDR3 in amino acids: CASSPRGAEKLFF. DNA for the CDR3: TGTGCCAGCAGTCCCCGAGGGGCCGAAAAACTGTTTTTT.